The 27 T cell receptor beta chains listed next were all sequenced from one sample in a study of T cells in narcolepsy. This table comes from immunoSEQ multiplex PCR, and its TCRdb copy is limited to in-frame clones, with some not included. The repertoire holds roughly 24,000 clones, with more than 65% as singletons. Specimen: memory (CD45RA-) CD4+ T cells from blood. Receptor source: a human donor in good health.

This chain connects TRBV4-3 to TRBJ2-5, with D unresolved. Judging by the DNA end, TRBJ2-7 fits better; the J call may be wrong. Germline V CDR1 and CDR2: LGHNA, YSLEER. The CDR3 extends over 15 amino acids. The CDR3 DNA reads TGCGCCAGCAGCCAAGATTTGGCAGGCTACTACGAGCAGTACTTC. This encodes CASSQDLAGYYEQYF.

This clone was found once. This chain joins TRBV10-3 and TRBJ1-5; D is unresolved. CDR3 length equals 13 residues. V lost 2 bases, J lost 2 bases, and 4 bases lay in between. Germline values: CDR1 ENHRY, CDR2 SYGVKD. This CDR3 is CAISEPGNQPQHF. CDR3 DNA sequence: TGTGCCATCAGTGAGCCGGGCAATCAGCCCCAGCATTTT.

V gene TRBV7-9 combines with J gene TRBJ2-7; D ambiguous. Trimming stripped 5 bases from V and 0 bases from J, with 11 bases between. CDR3 length: 14 amino acids. Germline V gene sequence: CDR1 SEHNR, CDR2 FQNEAQ (reference sequence). The CDR3 region is CASSPSGDSYEQYF. CDR3 nucleotides: TGTGCCAGCAGCCCTAGTGGGGACTCCTACGAGCAGTACTTC. Using reference TRBV7-9 and TRBJ2-7 for the parts outside the CDR3, the full variable domain is DTGVSQNPRHKITKRGQNVTFRCDPISEHNRLYWYRQTLGQGPEFLTYFQNEAQLEKSRLLSDRFSAERPKGSFSTLEIQRTEQGDSAMYLCASSPSGDSYEQYFGPGTRLTVT.

V gene TRBV28 combines with J gene TRBJ1-1; TRBD1 aligns across 9 bases. Per germline, CDR1 MDHEN and CDR2 SYDVKM. CDR3 length equals 11 residues. With V trimmed by 7 bases and J by 10 bases, 4 bases remained unmatched. CDR3 bases: TGTGCCAGCACCCACAGGGGGCGAGCTTTCTTT. It codes for CASTHRGRAFF.

This clone was seen once. The chain combines TRBV6-1 with TRBJ1-1, with D hard to call. V lost 5 bases to trimming and J lost 5 bases, with 6 bases between them. The CDR3 spans 11 residues. Looked up from germline, CDR1 is MNHNS and CDR2 is SASEGT. The CDR3, as DNA: TGTGCCAGCAGTTACATTACTGAAGCTTTCTTT. This codes for CASSYITEAFF.

This chain links TRBV6-6 with TRBJ2-1; TRBD2 agrees at 8 bases. Germline trimming cut 8 bases from V and 3 bases from J; bases unmatched to any gene: 6. Germline CDR1 MNHNY, CDR2 SVGAGI (reference sequence). The CDR3 runs to 14 residues. CDR3 in DNA: TGTGCCAGCCGTCCAGCGGGGGACTACAATGAGCAGTTCTTC. Protein: CASRPAGDYNEQFF.

This rearrangement joins TRBV14 to TRBJ2-1; the D gene could be TRBD1 or TRBD2 (5 bases each). V dropped 1 base and J dropped 10 bases, with 11 bases sitting between them. The germline gives CDR1 SGHDN, CDR2 FVKESK. CDR3 length equals 13 residues. The chain's CDR3 is CASSQVPGTEQFF. The CDR3 DNA follows: TGTGCCAGCAGCCAAGTACCGGGGACGGAGCAGTTCTTC. Full variable domain (missing parts from reference TRBV14 and TRBJ2-1): EAGVTQFPSHSVIEKGQTVTLRCDPISGHDNLYWYRRVMGKEIKFLLHFVKESKQDESGMPNNRFLAERTGGTYSTLKVQPAELEDSGVYFCASSQVPGTEQFFGPGTRLTVL.

This clone appeared a few times. The rearrangement links TRBV7-9 to TRBJ2-5; the D call may be TRBD1 or TRBD2 (5 bases each). Germline V gene data show CDR1 as SEHNR and CDR2 as FQNEAQ (reference sequence). The CDR3 extends over 14 amino acids. V was pared by 1 base and J by 5 bases, with 11 bases between. CDR3 sequence (DNA): TGTGCCAGCAGCTTAGTTCCCGGGGCCGAGACCCAGTACTTC. Translation: CASSLVPGAETQYF.

This clone is a singleton in its sample. The J gene is TRBJ2-3, the V gene TRBV7-6, with D uncertain. Germline V gives CDR1 SGHVS, CDR2 FNYEAQ. The length of the CDR3 is 15 residues. Trimming stripped 0 bases from V and 2 bases from J, with 9 bases between. CDR3 nucleotide sequence: TGTGCCAGCAGCTTAGCGGACGGAAACACAGATACGCAGTATTTT. It specifies CASSLADGNTDTQYF.

The chain uses TRBV27 and TRBJ1-1; perhaps TRBD1 as D (6 bases). The length of the CDR3 is 13 residues. The germline V and J ends were trimmed by 0 bases and 14 bases, with 16 bases remaining between them. The germline V gene encodes CDR1 MNHEY and CDR2 SMNVEV (reference sequence). The DNA for the CDR3 is TGTGCCAGCAGTTTATCGGGGGCCCGGATCGGATTCTTT. It translates to CASSLSGARIGFF.

The V gene is TRBV5-4, the J gene TRBJ2-5, with TRBD1 matching 11 bases. This CDR3 has 16 amino acids. CDR1 is SGHNT and CDR2 is YYREEE in the germline V gene (reference sequence). After removal of 4 bases from V and 0 bases from J, the junction contained 5 bases not matched to a gene. The CDR3 spells CASSRDRGMYQETQYF. The CDR3 coding sequence is TGTGCCAGCAGCCGGGACAGGGGGATGTACCAAGAGACCCAGTACTTC.

V and J are TRBV2 and TRBJ2-5, with a weak D call TRBD1 (6 bases). The CDR3 is made up of 14 amino acids. V was cut by 8 bases and J by 1 base, with 14 bases left in between. CDR1 and CDR2 (germline): SNHLY, FYNNEI. The CDR3 DNA reads as TGTGCCAGCCGACGACAGGAGCCCCAAGAGACCCAGTACTTC. Its translation: CASRRQEPQETQYF.

The chain uses TRBV6-4 and TRBJ2-4, with 9 bases fitting TRBD2. V lost 0 bases, J lost 1 base, and 4 bases stayed unmatched. Germline V lookup: CDR1 MRHNA, CDR2 SNTAGT. CDR3 length: 17 amino acids. CDR3 sequence (DNA): TGTGCCAGCAGTGACTCGGGAAGCGGGGGGGCCAAAAACATTCAGTACTTC. Its translation is CASSDSGSGGAKNIQYF.

This clone turned up a few times. J is TRBJ2-1 and V is TRBV19; 9 bases are shared with TRBD1. The V gene's germline CDR1 is LNHDA and CDR2 SQIVND (reference sequence). The V and J ends lost 3 bases and 8 bases, in that order; junction bases with no gene match: 14. CDR3 length: 17 amino acids. The CDR3: CASSIKGQGLHGDEQFF. Written as DNA, the CDR3 is TGTGCCAGTAGTATTAAGGGACAGGGTCTTCATGGAGATGAGCAGTTCTTC.

This chain links TRBV2 with TRBJ2-2; D not certain. CDR3 size: 14 residues. V was shortened by 2 bases and J by 7 bases, with 11 bases between the two germline ends. CDR1 is SNHLY, CDR2 FYNNEI, per germline. The CDR3 DNA reads as TGTGCCAGCAGTGAACGACGCGCTGGCGGGGAGCTGTTTTTT. This translates into CASSERRAGGELFF.

The J gene is TRBJ2-1, the V gene TRBV28; TRBD2 is a possible D gene (5 bases). V shed 7 bases and J shed 5 bases, with 24 bases lying between them. CDR1 is MDHEN and CDR2 is SYDVKM in the germline V gene. This CDR3 region has 17 residues. The chain's CDR3 is CASTIASGRGANNEQFF. Here the CDR3 DNA reads TGTGCCAGCACGATCGCAAGCGGCCGAGGCGCCAACAATGAGCAGTTCTTC.

The chain couples TRBV15 to TRBJ2-1, with 11 bases fitting TRBD2. The CDR3 sequence is 17 residues long. Germline assignment: CDR1 LNHNV and CDR2 YYDKDF (reference sequence). J lost 4 bases, V lost 3 bases, and 8 bases had no gene match. The CDR3 bases are TGTGCCACCAGCAGTCTAGCGGGGGGCGCCAATTACAATGAGCAGTTCTTC. As protein: CATSSLAGGANYNEQFF.

V gene TRBV14 combines with J gene TRBJ1-2; TRBD1 might be the D (6 bases). This CDR3 has 14 residues. Germline CDR1 and CDR2: SGHDN and FVKESK. Deletions cut 2 bases from V and 2 bases from J, with 9 bases between. In DNA, the CDR3 is TGTGCCAGCAGCCAACGTGGACAGAACTATGGCTACACCTTC. This codes for CASSQRGQNYGYTF.

The rearrangement links TRBV6-6 to TRBJ1-2; a possible D gene is TRBD1 (6 bases). The germline CDR1 and CDR2 sequences are MNHNY and SVGAGI (reference sequence). The CDR3 covers 12 residues. Trimming shortened V by 8 bases and J by 3 bases, and 10 bases separated the two germline ends. CDR3 sequence reads: CASRRGDYGYTF. CDR3 nucleotides: TGTGCCAGCCGCAGGGGTGACTATGGCTACACCTTC.

V usage is TRBV2 and J usage is TRBJ2-5; D is possibly TRBD2 (5 bases). V lost 4 bases to trimming and J lost 3 bases, with 12 bases between them. There are 14 residues in the CDR3. Germline V gene data show CDR1 as SNHLY and CDR2 as FYNNEI. CDR3 sequence reads: CASSAFLEEETQYF. The CDR3 DNA follows: TGTGCCAGCAGTGCTTTCTTGGAGGAAGAGACCCAGTACTTC.

The V gene is TRBV28, the J gene TRBJ2-7; 8 bases are a match to TRBD1. The CDR3 consists of 18 residues. Losses at the gene ends were 5 bases for V and 3 bases for J; bases not matched to a gene: 18. CDR1 is MDHEN and CDR2 is SYDVKM in the germline V gene. This CDR3 is CASSGEFGWTGTYYEQYF. DNA for the CDR3: TGTGCCAGCAGTGGGGAATTTGGGTGGACAGGGACCTACTACGAGCAGTACTTC.

V is TRBV6-1 and J is TRBJ2-5, with 7 bases fitting TRBD2. V gave up 6 bases and J gave up 5 bases; unmatched junction bases: 6. The CDR3 sequence is 13 residues long. Germline CDR1 and CDR2: MNHNS and SASEGT. The CDR3 region is CASRGLNMETQYF. CDR3 bases: TGTGCCAGCAGGGGACTAAATATGGAGACCCAGTACTTC.

The chain couples TRBV12-5 to TRBJ2-2; D gene unclear. Germline CDR1 and CDR2: LGHNT and FRNRAP. This CDR3 is built from 13 residues. The germline V and J ends were trimmed by 1 base and 4 bases, with 4 bases remaining between them. CDR3 in amino acids: CASGLGVTGELFF. The CDR3 DNA follows: TGTGCTAGTGGTTTGGGTGTCACCGGGGAGCTGTTTTTT.

Comments on this clone: The sample has other DNA sequences that encode this CDR3 too. This sequence joins TRBV29-1 and TRBJ2-7, with D possibly being TRBD1 (5 bases). V lost 4 bases and J lost 3, with 7 bases in between. Looked up from germline, CDR1 is SQVTM and CDR2 is ANQGSEA. CDR3 length equals 11 residues. CDR3 loop: CSVARDYEQYF. The CDR3, as DNA: TGCAGCGTTGCCAGGGACTACGAGCAGTACTTC.

The chain links TRBV7-2 to TRBJ2-1; TRBD2 matches at 13 bases. This CDR3 comprises 16 residues. The V and J ends lost 5 bases and 12 bases, in that order; junction bases with no gene match: 13. The germline CDR1 and CDR2 sequences are SGHTA and FQGNSA. CDR3 sequence (DNA): TGTGCCAGCAGCAGAGAGAGACTAGCGGGGGGCCCTGGGCAGTTCTTC. Its protein product is CASSRERLAGGPGQFF.

This chain connects TRBV30 to TRBJ1-3; unclear D gene. The germline gives CDR1 GTSNPN, CDR2 SVGIG (reference sequence). V was shortened by 8 bases and J by 2 bases, with 16 bases between the two germline ends. The CDR3 loop spans 14 amino acids. DNA for the CDR3: TGTGCCGGCTTTACGAGGTTGCCTGGAAACACCATATATTTT. Translation gives CAGFTRLPGNTIYF.

V and J are TRBV30 and TRBJ2-3; D unresolved. Germline assignment: CDR1 GTSNPN and CDR2 SVGIG (reference sequence). Trimming pared 1 base from V and 6 bases from J, leaving 8 bases between. This CDR3 comprises 12 residues. CDR3 in DNA: TGTGCCTGGAGTGGGACGAGGGATACGCAGTATTTT. Translated, it gives CAWSGTRDTQYF.